Shown below are 25 T cell receptor beta chains from a single sample sequenced in a study of shared clonotypes between healthy human individuals. The data were produced by immunoSEQ multiplex PCR, yet TCRdb's version contains in-frame clones alone and is incomplete. In the table there are roughly 1 million clones, approximately 76% of which are singletons. Sequences were obtained from memory CD4+ T cells sorted from blood. Subset given: CD45RA-negative fraction. Source of these receptors: a man between 18 and 35 years old in good health.

The chain links TRBV7-2 to TRBJ2-5; D perhaps matches TRBD1 (5 bases). Trimming took 2 bases from V and 2 from J, leaving 9 bases between them. The CDR3 runs to 14 residues. CDR1 and CDR2 (germline): SGHTA, FQGNSA. CDR3 DNA: TGTGCCAGCAGCTTAATGCGACAGCAAGAGACCCAGTACTTC. This sequence encodes CASSLMRQQETQYF. The whole variable domain, filled in from reference TRBV7-2 and TRBJ2-5, reads GAGVSQSPSNKVTEKGKDVELRCDPISGHTALYWYRQSLGQGLEFLIYFQGNSAPDKSGLPSDRFSAERTGGSVSTLTIQRTQQEDSAVYLCASSLMRQQETQYFGPGTRLLVL.

This clone was found a few times. The CDR3 coding sequence is TGTGCCAGCAGCGTAGGGGGACAGGGCCCCGGGGAGCTGTTTTTT. Its protein product is CASSVGGQGPGELFF. V is TRBV9 and J is TRBJ2-2, with 9 bases fitting TRBD1. The CDR3 runs to 15 residues. Germline V lookup: CDR1 SGDLS, CDR2 YYNGEE. J lost 6 bases, V lost 0 bases, and 3 bases had no gene match.

The chain links TRBV5-6 to TRBJ2-3; 8 nucleotides line up with TRBD2. The length of the CDR3 is 17 residues. CDR1 and CDR2 from the germline V gene are SGHDT and YYEEEE. The V segment lost 4 bases and the J segment 0 bases; nucleotides outside the gene matches: 10. The CDR3: CASSPLMTGGSTDTQYF. CDR3 DNA: TGTGCCAGCAGCCCTCTCATGACGGGGGGGAGCACAGATACGCAGTATTTT.

V and J are TRBV6-1 and TRBJ1-6; 7 bases are shared with TRBD1. V was pared by 6 bases and J by 9 bases, with 5 bases of the junction left unmatched. Germline V lookup: CDR1 MNHNS, CDR2 SASEGT. This CDR3 has 13 amino acids. The CDR3 nucleotides are TGTGCCAGCAGGACAGGGTTCGGTTCACCCCTCCACTTT. Encoded protein: CASRTGFGSPLHF.

This clone was observed a single time. The chain uses TRBV6-5 and TRBJ2-1, with D perhaps matching TRBD2 (5 bases). Deletions cut 4 bases from V and 6 bases from J, with 13 bases between. The CDR3 is made up of 14 amino acids. Germline loops: CDR1 MNHEY, CDR2 SVGAGI. The CDR3 is CASSSSSLGNEQFF. In DNA, the CDR3 is TGTGCCAGCAGTTCGTCTAGCCTAGGCAATGAGCAGTTCTTC.

The rearrangement uses TRBV6-1 and TRBJ1-5, with D possibly being TRBD1 (5 bases). The CDR3 runs 13 residues. The V end lost 8 bases, the J end lost 5 bases, and 13 bases lay between the germline ends. CDR1 is MNHNS and CDR2 is SASEGT in the germline V gene. CDR3 in DNA: TGTGCCAGCGAATCAGGGAAAGATCAGCCCCAGCATTTT. Protein: CASESGKDQPQHF.

V usage is TRBV5-4 and J usage is TRBJ2-2, with unresolved D. Germline V gene sequence: CDR1 SGHNT, CDR2 YYREEE (reference sequence). CDR3 length: 16 amino acids. V dropped 0 bases and J dropped 0 bases, with 9 bases sitting between them. CDR3 loop: CASSLGVAPNTGELFF. CDR3 sequence (DNA): TGTGCCAGCAGCTTGGGGGTAGCTCCGAACACCGGGGAGCTGTTTTTT. Drawing the rest from reference TRBV5-4 and TRBJ2-2, the complete variable domain is ETGVTQSPTHLIKTRGQQVTLRCSSQSGHNTVSWYQQALGQGPQFIFQYYREEENGRGNFPPRFSGLQFPNYSSELNVNALELDDSALYLCASSLGVAPNTGELFFGEGSRLTVL.

The chain joins TRBV5-6 to TRBJ1-2; D remains unclear. The length of the CDR3 is 13 residues. CDR1 is SGHDT, CDR2 YYEEEE, per germline. The ends were cut back, 2 bases at V and 8 bases at J, with 13 bases in the middle. CDR3: CASSFRWEKGYTF. The CDR3 nucleotides read TGTGCCAGCAGCTTTCGATGGGAGAAGGGCTACACCTTC.

This clone occurred once. The rearrangement joins TRBV19 to TRBJ2-7; 8 bases are a match to TRBD1. CDR1 LNHDA and CDR2 SQIVND come from the germline V gene (reference sequence). The CDR3 loop spans 14 amino acids. V trimming: 5 bases; J trimming: 3 bases; junction bases outside the gene matches: 6. The CDR3 DNA reads as TGTGCCAGTAGTCAGGGGGCTTCCCGCTACGAGCAGTACTTC. Its translation: CASSQGASRYEQYF.

The chain uses TRBV7-9 and TRBJ2-3, with 12 bases fitting TRBD1. Germline V gives CDR1 SEHNR, CDR2 FQNEAQ (reference sequence). With V trimmed by 9 bases and J by 4 bases, 8 bases remained unmatched. The CDR3 consists of 15 residues. CDR3 coding DNA: TGTGCCAGTTCCCAGGGGACAGGGGGCCCAGATACGCAGTATTTT. It codes for CASSQGTGGPDTQYF.

Turning to this clone: This same CDR3 is encoded by further DNA sequences in the sample. The chain carries TRBV6-5 and TRBJ2-5; D remains ambiguous. Germline assignment: CDR1 MNHEY and CDR2 SVGAGI. Trimming cost V 2 bases and J 3 bases, with 7 bases left between them. The CDR3 contains 13 residues. CDR3 region: CASSYGRKETQYF. CDR3 coding DNA: TGTGCCAGCAGTTACGGCAGAAAAGAGACCCAGTACTTC.

In DNA form, the CDR3 reads TGTGCCAGCAGTCGCCTGTCCGGGGAGCTGTTTTTT. As protein: CASSRLSGELFF. This chain links TRBV28 with TRBJ2-2, with no clear D. The CDR3 contains 12 residues. The germline CDR1 and CDR2 sequences are MDHEN and SYDVKM. V was clipped by 5 bases and J by 6 bases, with 7 bases between them.

This clone has a handful of counts. V usage is TRBV10-3 and J usage is TRBJ2-1, with 12 bases lining up with TRBD2. Germline-derived CDR1 and CDR2 are ENHRY and SYGVKD. The CDR3 covers 18 residues. J was trimmed by 6 bases and V by 1 base; bases with no gene match: 10. The CDR3 nucleotides read TGTGCCATCAGTGAGTGGACTAGCGGGACCGTTTCACGCAATGAGCAGTTCTTC. Translated: CAISEWTSGTVSRNEQFF.

This clone was seen only once. The chain combines TRBV6-5 with TRBJ1-2, with D unresolved. Per germline, CDR1 MNHEY and CDR2 SVGAGI. V lost 0 bases to trimming and J lost 4 bases, with 9 bases between them. The CDR3 extends over 14 amino acids. The CDR3 sequence is CASSYSISGYGYTF. CDR3 nucleotides: TGTGCCAGCAGTTACTCGATCAGTGGCTATGGCTACACCTTC.

As regards this clone: The same CDR3 also results from other DNA sequences found in this sample. The chain is built from TRBV2 and TRBJ1-4; D is unclear. The ends were cut back, 8 bases at V and 7 bases at J, with 11 bases in the middle. The CDR3 totals 12 residues. The V gene's germline CDR1 is SNHLY and CDR2 FYNNEI. DNA for the CDR3: TGTGCCAGCGGGCGGGGAAGTGAAAAACTGTTTTTT. It translates to CASGRGSEKLFF.

V usage is TRBV28 and J usage is TRBJ1-3; possible D gene TRBD1, 5 bases. The length of the CDR3 is 14 residues. Germline values: CDR1 MDHEN, CDR2 SYDVKM. Trimming stripped 8 bases from V and 2 bases from J, with 13 bases between. The CDR3 spells CASVWGSTGNTIYF. CDR3 bases: TGTGCCAGCGTTTGGGGCAGTACTGGAAACACCATATATTTT.

The rearrangement uses TRBV10-3 and TRBJ2-3; the D is unclear. The length of the CDR3 is 14 residues. V lost 7 bases to trimming and J lost 0 bases, with 11 bases between them. The germline CDR1 and CDR2 sequences are ENHRY and SYGVKD. The CDR3: CAITAKGSTDTQYF. DNA of the CDR3: TGTGCCATCACGGCAAAGGGCAGCACAGATACGCAGTATTTT.

The V and J genes are TRBV11-2 and TRBJ1-2; D is ambiguous. The germline CDR1 and CDR2 sequences are SGHAT and FQNNGV. The CDR3 contains 14 residues. V gave up 3 bases and J gave up 4 bases, with 12 bases separating them. This chain's CDR3 is CASSFLGPSYGYTF. The DNA for the CDR3 is TGTGCCAGCAGCTTTCTGGGCCCCTCCTATGGCTACACCTTC.

This clone was found a few times. This chain uses TRBV30 with TRBJ1-4; 9 nucleotides line up with TRBD1. The ends lost 3 bases at V and 8 bases at J; junction bases unmatched: 7. Germline loops: CDR1 GTSNPN, CDR2 SVGIG (reference sequence). This CDR3 has 14 residues. For the CDR3, the DNA is TGTGCCTGGAGGGGACAGGGCGCAGAGGAAAAACTGTTTTTT. Translated, it gives CAWRGQGAEEKLFF.

The chain combines TRBV6-6 with TRBJ1-6; D uncertain. The CDR3 loop spans 14 amino acids. Per the germline V gene, CDR1 is MNHNY and CDR2 is SVGAGI (reference sequence). Between the trimmed V and J ends, which lost 5 bases and 7 bases, there was a span of 12 bases. CDR3: CASSPASRNSPLHF. CDR3 DNA sequence: TGTGCCAGCAGTCCCGCCTCACGAAATTCACCCCTCCACTTT.

This clone was found once. The chain joins TRBV27 to TRBJ2-3, with 8 nucleotides matching TRBD1. The CDR3 contains 15 residues. Trimming cost V 7 bases and J 1 base; bases outside gene matches: 7. Germline lookup yields CDR1 MNHEY and CDR2 SMNVEV (reference sequence). Here the CDR3 DNA reads TGTGCCAGCAACTCCCCGGGACAGGGCACAGATACGCAGTATTTT. This translates into CASNSPGQGTDTQYF.

This clone was picked up a small number of times. The rearrangement joins TRBV5-6 to TRBJ2-1, with TRBD2 matching over 7 bases. Germline lookup yields CDR1 SGHDT and CDR2 YYEEEE. After removal of 4 bases from V and 4 bases from J, the junction contained 5 bases not matched to a gene. The CDR3 is 14 amino acids. The CDR3 coding sequence is TGTGCCAGCAGCACCCGGACTAGTTACAATGAGCAGTTCTTC. This translates into CASSTRTSYNEQFF. Full variable domain (outside the CDR3, taken from reference TRBV5-6 and TRBJ2-1): DAGVTQSPTHLIKTRGQQVTLRCSPKSGHDTVSWYQQALGQGPQFIFQYYEEEERQRGNFPDRFSGHQFPNYSSELNVNALLLGDSALYLCASSTRTSYNEQFFGPGTRLTVL.

The gene calls are TRBV5-1 and TRBJ1-3; D remains unclear. Germline V gene data show CDR1 as SGHRS and CDR2 as YFSETQ. The CDR3 is 16 amino acids. The germline V and J ends were trimmed by 0 bases and 1 base, with 11 bases remaining between them. The DNA for the CDR3 is TGCGCCAGCAGCTTGGGTCACGATATTTCTGGAAACACCATATATTTT. This encodes CASSLGHDISGNTIYF.

V is TRBV10-1 and J is TRBJ1-5; 12 bases align to TRBD1. The CDR3 is 13 amino acids. Germline-derived CDR1 and CDR2 are WNHNN and SYGVQD (reference sequence). The V gene end was trimmed by 11 bases and the J gene end by 10 bases; junction bases not matched to a gene: 9. The DNA of the CDR3 is TGCGCCCACCCGCGGGACAGGGGGCTCCCCCAGCATTTT. This translates into CAHPRDRGLPQHF.

V usage is TRBV7-8 and J usage is TRBJ1-1, with unresolved D. The germline V and J ends were trimmed by 5 bases and 5 bases, with 12 bases remaining between them. Germline V lookup: CDR1 SGHVS, CDR2 FQNEAQ. This CDR3 spans 13 amino acids. CDR3 sequence: CASSQARLTEAFF. In DNA, the CDR3 is TGTGCCAGCAGCCAAGCGAGGTTGACTGAAGCTTTCTTT. Full variable domain (remainder filled in from reference TRBV7-8 and TRBJ1-1): GAGVSQSPRYKVAKRGQDVALRCDPISGHVSLFWYQQALGQGPEFLTYFQNEAQLDKSGLPSDRFFAERPEGSVSTLKIQRTQQEDSAVYLCASSQARLTEAFFGQGTRLTVV.